The 7 T cell receptor beta chains below come from one sample, sequenced in a study of blood T cell repertoires in COVID-19. Only in-frame clones appear in the TCRdb table, and some are missing; sequencing was by immunoSEQ multiplex PCR. The sample yields about 250,000 clones, approximately 90% seen once. Sequences were obtained from PBMCs or T cells enriched from blood (not recorded which). The receptor set was obtained from a man aged 35 to 55 who had recovered from COVID-19.

The rearrangement joins TRBV6-4 to TRBJ2-1; 13 bases agree with TRBD2. CDR1 is MRHNA, CDR2 SNTAGT, per germline. Trimming removed 5 bases from V and 5 bases from J; junction bases left unmatched: 9. This CDR3 region has 17 residues. CDR3 amino acids: CASSSGGLAGLDNEQFF. The CDR3 DNA reads as TGTGCCAGCAGTAGCGGGGGACTAGCGGGATTGGACAATGAGCAGTTCTTC.

This clone was found a few times. The chain carries TRBV7-8 and TRBJ1-1, with 8 bases fitting TRBD1. This CDR3 is 14 amino acids long. V shed 5 bases and J 7 bases; nucleotides not matched to a gene: 9. Looked up from germline, CDR1 is SGHVS and CDR2 is FQNEAQ. CDR3 DNA: TGTGCCAGCAGCGCGACGGGACAGGCGTTTGAAGCTTTCTTT. Residues: CASSATGQAFEAFF.

For the CDR3, the DNA is TGTGCCAGCAGCTTCCTGGAGGCTCGCCAGCCCCAGCATTTT. This codes for CASSFLEARQPQHF. The rearrangement links TRBV5-5 to TRBJ1-5; D unclear. This CDR3 has 14 residues. Trimming pared 2 bases from V and 7 bases from J, leaving 13 bases between. Germline CDR1 is SGHKS and CDR2 is YYEKEE (reference sequence).

The chain employs TRBV6-5 and TRBJ2-7, with TRBD2 matching over 7 bases. The CDR3 has 13 amino acids. Germline CDR1 is MNHEY and CDR2 is SVGAGI. Trimming at V came to 11 bases and at J to 2 bases, leaving 9 bases not matched to a gene. CDR3 amino acids: CAVHRGRAYEQYF. The CDR3 coding sequence is TGTGCCGTACACCGGGGGAGGGCCTACGAGCAGTACTTC.

The chain combines TRBV6-4 with TRBJ1-4; 8 bases match TRBD1. V lost 5 bases, J lost 8 bases, and 4 bases stayed unmatched. The CDR3 has 13 residues. Germline CDR1 reads MRHNA; CDR2 reads SNTAGT. In DNA, the CDR3 is TGTGCCAGCAGTCAGGGGGCAGGGGAAAAACTGTTTTTT. It translates to CASSQGAGEKLFF.

The chain carries TRBV12-3 or TRBV12-4 and TRBJ1-2, with a weak D call TRBD1 (6 bases). This CDR3 is 13 amino acids long. V lost 7 bases and J lost 5, with 14 bases in between. CDR3 sequence reads: CASTLQGKYGYTF. The CDR3 nucleotides are TGTGCCAGCACCCTACAGGGCAAGTATGGCTACACCTTC.

The CDR3 DNA sequence: TGTGCCAGCAGCTTAGAAGCGGGGGGGTACTACAATGAGCAGTTCTTC. It specifies CASSLEAGGYYNEQFF. The rearrangement uses TRBV7-8 and TRBJ2-1; 10 bases are a match to TRBD2. This CDR3 spans 16 amino acids. Germline values: CDR1 SGHVS, CDR2 FQNEAQ. With V trimmed by 1 base and J by 3 bases, 3 bases remained unmatched.